The 31 T cell receptor beta chains reported below all come from one sample, sequenced in a study of identical twins. TCRdb re-called the 5' RACE reads with MiXCR, one entry per CDR3 protein. In the table there are nearly 900,000 distinct CDR3 sequences, roughly an eighth of which are singletons. These sequences were also reported in another study, on yellow fever vaccine responses in identical twins.

Sequencing was done on a sample of PBMCs. Receptors originate from a woman younger than 30 in good health.

Only a few counts were recorded for this clonotype. The chain recombines TRBV2 with TRBJ2-3; TRBD2 might be the D (7 bases). Germline CDR1 reads SNHLY; CDR2 reads FYNNEI. V dropped 6 bases and J dropped 4 bases, with 14 bases sitting between them. CDR3 length equals 14 residues. CDR3 coding DNA: TGTGCCAGCAGCGGGGGAGGGGGTGCAGATACGCAGTATTTT. It is translated as CASSGGGGADTQYF.

J is TRBJ1-2 and V is TRBV10-2; unclear D gene. The CDR3 is made up of 15 amino acids. Trimming left V 3 bases short and J 0 bases short, with 11 bases between. The germline V gene has CDR1 WSHSY and CDR2 SAAADI. DNA of the CDR3: TGCGCCAGCAGTGAACGCCGTGCCACTAACTATGGCTACACCTTC. Translating gives CASSERRATNYGYTF.

The chain couples TRBV20-1 to TRBJ1-2; D possibly corresponds to TRBD1 (5 bases). Germline CDR1 DFQATT, CDR2 SNEGSKA (reference sequence). This CDR3 has 10 amino acids. Trimming removed 7 bases from V and 5 bases from J, with 8 bases in between. DNA for the CDR3: TGCAGTGGGGGGAGATATGGCTACACCTTC. Translation gives CSGGRYGYTF.

The V gene is TRBV5-1, the J gene TRBJ2-5; 7 bases line up with TRBD1. CDR3 size: 16 residues. Germline values: CDR1 SGHRS, CDR2 YFSETQ. V trimming: 4 bases; J trimming: 7 bases; junction bases outside the gene matches: 16. The CDR3 spells CASSPKGGRQFMTQYF. The CDR3 nucleotides are TGCGCCAGCAGCCCAAAAGGGGGCAGGCAGTTTATGACCCAGTACTTC.

This clonotype was picked up many times. The genes are TRBV2 and TRBJ2-3; D may match TRBD1 or TRBD2 (5 bases each). Germline CDR1 is SNHLY and CDR2 is FYNNEI. The V and J ends lost 6 bases and 4 bases respectively, with 11 bases between them. The CDR3 is made up of 13 amino acids. The CDR3 sequence: CASRVEGSDTQYF. The CDR3 nucleotides read TGTGCCAGCAGAGTCGAGGGGTCAGATACGCAGTATTTT.

This chain joins TRBV27 and TRBJ2-3, with 8 positions matching TRBD2. The V gene end was trimmed by 8 bases and the J gene end by 0 bases; junction bases not matched to a gene: 4. This CDR3 is 14 amino acids long. Germline V gives CDR1 MNHEY, CDR2 SMNVEV (reference sequence). The CDR3 DNA reads TGTGCCAGCGCCAGACTAGCGAGCACAGATACGCAGTATTTT. Translating it yields CASARLASTDTQYF.

This clonotype was found many times. The rearrangement uses TRBV5-6 and TRBJ2-4; a possible D gene is TRBD1 (6 bases). With 4 bases removed from V and 5 bases from J, the gap between germline ends came to 13 bases. The germline V gene encodes CDR1 SGHDT and CDR2 YYEEEE. This CDR3 spans 14 amino acids. CDR3 in amino acids: CASSPDSSQNIQYF. Written as DNA, the CDR3 is TGTGCCAGCAGCCCGGACAGTTCTCAAAACATTCAGTACTTC.

This clonotype was counted between two and nine times. This sequence joins TRBV6-5 and TRBJ2-2, with D tentatively TRBD1 or TRBD2 (5 bases each). Germline-derived CDR1 and CDR2 are MNHEY and SVGAGI. This CDR3 is built from 15 residues. The ends were cut back, 2 bases at V and 6 bases at J, with 13 bases in the middle. CDR3 in amino acids: CASSYGTMEAGELFF. Written as DNA, the CDR3 is TGTGCCAGCAGTTACGGGACGATGGAGGCCGGGGAGCTGTTTTTT.

This clonotype has just a few counts. The CDR3 spells CASSSRDSWGEQYF. The CDR3 DNA follows: TGTGCCAGCAGCTCGAGGGACAGCTGGGGAGAGCAGTACTTC. The rearrangement uses TRBV7-8 and TRBJ2-7, with 7 bases matching TRBD1. Unmatched junction bases numbered 10, after V lost 4 bases and J lost 7 bases. Germline V gives CDR1 SGHVS, CDR2 FQNEAQ. This CDR3 has 14 residues.

The rearrangement uses TRBV27 and TRBJ1-6; D ambiguous. Germline values: CDR1 MNHEY, CDR2 SMNVEV (reference sequence). The CDR3 loop spans 14 amino acids. V lost 0 bases, J lost 9 bases, and 9 bases lay in between. The CDR3 reads CASSLSGKGSPLHF. The CDR3 nucleotides are TGTGCCAGCAGTTTATCGGGAAAGGGTTCACCCCTCCACTTT.

This clonotype was detected only a few times. The V and J genes are TRBV28 and TRBJ2-6, with TRBD1 matching over 9 bases. Germline V gene sequence: CDR1 MDHEN, CDR2 SYDVKM. After removal of 6 bases from V and 2 bases from J, the junction contained 11 bases not matched to a gene. The CDR3 spans 18 residues. CDR3 in amino acids: CASSTNPGTGTGANVLTF. In DNA, the CDR3 is TGTGCCAGCAGCACGAATCCCGGGACAGGGACTGGGGCCAACGTCCTGACTTTC.

This clonotype was counted many times. V and J are TRBV20-1 and TRBJ2-3; 8 bases align to TRBD2. J gave up 2 bases and V 0 bases, and 7 bases lay outside the gene matches. Germline V gene data show CDR1 as DFQATT and CDR2 as SNEGSKA (reference sequence). This CDR3 contains 16 residues. CDR3 sequence: CSARDRRGRSTDTQYF. The CDR3 DNA reads as TGCAGTGCTAGAGATCGGCGCGGGAGGTCCACAGATACGCAGTATTTT.

The genes are TRBV3-1 and TRBJ2-1; D remains unclear. The germline V and J ends were trimmed by 5 bases and 9 bases, with 8 bases remaining between them. Germline V gene data show CDR1 as LGHDT and CDR2 as YNNKEL (reference sequence). CDR3 size: 11 residues. The CDR3 DNA is TGTGCCAGCAGCTGGAGTGTTGAGCAGTTCTTC. Encoded protein: CASSWSVEQFF.

This clonotype showed up just a few times. One end of the junction does not line up with germline, which may come from a read error. This sequence joins TRBV6-5 and TRBJ2-5, with 7 positions matching TRBD1. Per the germline V gene, CDR1 is MNHEY and CDR2 is SVGAGI. There are 15 residues in the CDR3. DNA for the CDR3: TGTGCCAGCAGTTACGGGGACAGCTACCAAGAAACCCAGTACTTC. It specifies CASSYGDSYQETQYF.

The chain joins TRBV20-1 to TRBJ2-5; TRBD1 agrees at 8 bases. The V gene's germline CDR1 is DFQATT and CDR2 SNEGSKA (reference sequence). The CDR3 spans 14 residues. The V gene end was trimmed by 6 bases and the J gene end by 5 bases; junction bases not matched to a gene: 11. The DNA of the CDR3 is TGCAGTGCCCGAAACCAGGGGGCTAGGGAGACCCAGTACTTC. Its translation: CSARNQGARETQYF.

This clonotype has only a few counts. The chain carries TRBV7-9 and TRBJ1-4; 7 bases agree with TRBD1. V lost 4 bases to trimming and J lost 5 bases; unmatched junction nucleotides: 7. This CDR3 has 15 amino acids. Germline V lookup: CDR1 SEHNR, CDR2 FQNEAQ (reference sequence). The CDR3 DNA reads as TGTGCCAGCAGCTCTACCGGGACAGTCAATGAAAAACTGTTTTTT. This gives the protein CASSSTGTVNEKLFF.

This clonotype was counted ten times or more. The rearrangement uses TRBV28 and TRBJ2-5; a weak D match, TRBD2 (6 bases). V was pared by 6 bases and J by 2 bases, with 13 bases between. CDR3 length: 14 residues. CDR1 is MDHEN and CDR2 is SYDVKM in the germline V gene. CDR3: CASSPSGTQETQYF. Here the CDR3 DNA reads TGTGCCAGCAGCCCGTCCGGGACTCAAGAGACCCAGTACTTC.

This clonotype was seen many times. V gene TRBV12-3 or TRBV12-4 combines with J gene TRBJ1-1; TRBD1 might be the D (5 bases). V dropped 3 bases and J dropped 1 base, with 15 bases sitting between them. This CDR3 contains 16 residues. The chain's CDR3 is CASSLGRAWTNTEAFF. In nucleotides, the CDR3 is TGTGCCAGCAGTTTGGGCAGGGCCTGGACGAACACTGAAGCTTTCTTT.

This clonotype was seen more than once but under ten times. The V gene is TRBV5-1, the J gene TRBJ2-1, with a weak D call TRBD2 (5 bases). The germline V gene encodes CDR1 SGHRS and CDR2 YFSETQ. V was clipped by 3 bases and J by 7 bases, with 23 bases between them. This CDR3 has 17 residues. The CDR3 sequence: CASSSRGPGDNWNEQFF. CDR3 DNA: TGCGCCAGCAGCTCCCGAGGGCCAGGAGACAATTGGAATGAGCAGTTCTTC. Based on the CDR3 plus reference TRBV5-1 and TRBJ2-1, the full variable domain is KAGVTQTPRYLIKTRGQQVTLSCSPISGHRSVSWYQQTPGQGLQFLFEYFSETQRNKGNFPGRFSGRQFSNSRSEMNVSTLELGDSALYLCASSSRGPGDNWNEQFFGPGTRLTVL.

This clonotype was counted ten times or more. The J gene is TRBJ2-4, the V gene TRBV14; 7 bases are shared with TRBD1. There are 13 residues in the CDR3. Trimming took 4 bases from V and 10 from J; bases not matched to a gene: 7. Looked up from germline, CDR1 is SGHDN and CDR2 is FVKESK. CDR3 protein: CASSPGQIRIQYF. As DNA, the CDR3 is TGTGCCAGCAGCCCGGGACAGATTAGGATTCAGTACTTC.

The V and J genes are TRBV5-1 and TRBJ1-4; possibly TRBD1 for D (6 bases). CDR1 and CDR2 (germline): SGHRS, YFSETQ. The CDR3 contains 13 residues. The V end lost 3 bases, the J end lost 7 bases, and 10 bases lay between the germline ends. DNA of the CDR3: TGCGCCAGCAGCTCACAGGGTTCTGAAAAACTGTTTTTT. It translates to CASSSQGSEKLFF.

This clonotype came up many times. V is TRBV12-3 or TRBV12-4 and J is TRBJ2-1, with D hard to call. Trimming took off 5 bases at V and 1 base at J, with 9 bases between the two ends. There are 14 residues in the CDR3. The CDR3 here is CASSPPRSYNEQFF. The CDR3 coding sequence is TGTGCCAGCAGTCCCCCTAGGTCCTACAATGAGCAGTTCTTC.

At least ten counts were recorded for this clonotype. CDR3 residues: CAIAAGILDEQYF. The CDR3 DNA is TGTGCCATCGCGGCAGGGATTCTAGACGAGCAGTACTTC. The chain recombines TRBV10-3 with TRBJ2-7, with TRBD1 as a possible D gene (5 bases). The CDR3 contains 13 residues. Per the germline V gene, CDR1 is ENHRY and CDR2 is SYGVKD. The V and J ends lost 8 bases and 5 bases respectively, with 16 bases between them.

The chain couples TRBV12-3 or TRBV12-4 to TRBJ1-1, with TRBD1 identical over 8 bases. The ends lost 1 base at V and 6 bases at J; junction bases unmatched: 7. The CDR3 is 15 residues long. Here the CDR3 DNA reads TGTGCCAGCAGTTTAGGCGGCAGGGGGCGAGCTGAAGCTTTCTTT. Its translation: CASSLGGRGRAEAFF.

The J gene is TRBJ2-1, the V gene TRBV29-1; TRBD2 matches 14 bases. The CDR3 extends over 15 amino acids. CDR1 and CDR2 from the germline V gene are SQVTM and ANQGSEA. The junction had 3 bases not matched to a gene; V was cut back by 1 base and J by 7 bases. The CDR3 DNA follows: TGCAGCGTTGAAGGACTAGCGGGAGGGCGTAATGAGCAGTTCTTC. It yields the protein CSVEGLAGGRNEQFF.

This rearrangement joins TRBV11-1 to TRBJ2-3; 7 bases are shared with TRBD2. The CDR3 is 18 residues long. The V gene's germline CDR1 is SGHAT and CDR2 FQDESV (reference sequence). Trimming at V came to 2 bases and at J to 0 bases, leaving 11 bases not matched to a gene. CDR3 region: CASSLSLAETTSTDTQYF. The CDR3 DNA reads TGTGCCAGCAGCTTAAGTCTAGCGGAAACCACTAGCACAGATACGCAGTATTTT. Full variable domain (missing parts from reference TRBV11-1 and TRBJ2-3): EAEVAQSPRYKITEKSQAVAFWCDPISGHATLYWYRQILGQGPELLVQFQDESVVDDSQLPKDRFSAERLKGVDSTLKIQPAELGDSAMYLCASSLSLAETTSTDTQYFGPGTRLTVL.

This clonotype was found a few times. Here the CDR3 DNA reads TGCAGCGTAGAGGATATTAACTATGGCTACACCTTC. It encodes CSVEDINYGYTF. The gene calls are TRBV29-1 and TRBJ1-2; D is ambiguous. The V end was cut by 6 bases, the J end by 1 base, with 9 bases between. The CDR3 sequence is 12 residues long. Looked up from germline, CDR1 is SQVTM and CDR2 is ANQGSEA. Full variable domain (missing parts from reference TRBV29-1 and TRBJ1-2): SAVISQKPSRDICQRGTSLTIQCQVDSQVTMMFWYRQQPGQSLTLIATANQGSEATYESGFVIDKFPISRPNLTFSTLTVSNMSPEDSSIYLCSVEDINYGYTFGSGTRLTVV.

This clonotype was detected a few times. The chain uses TRBV20-1 and TRBJ1-2, with D uncertain. V dropped 2 bases and J dropped 7 bases, with 8 bases sitting between them. CDR1 and CDR2 (germline): DFQATT, SNEGSKA (reference sequence). The CDR3 sequence is 11 residues long. DNA for the CDR3: TGCAGTGCTAGATTCGGTACTGGCTACACCTTC. Translating gives CSARFGTGYTF.

This clonotype has a handful of counts. The V gene is TRBV5-1, the J gene TRBJ2-1; D gene unclear. Germline V CDR1 and CDR2: SGHRS, YFSETQ. Trimming cost V 0 bases and J 11 bases, with 12 bases left between them. The CDR3 length is 13 residues. The CDR3 loop reads CASSLESALQQFF. Here the CDR3 DNA reads TGCGCCAGCAGCTTGGAGTCGGCCCTCCAGCAGTTCTTC.

CDR3 nucleotide sequence: TGTGCCACCCACCCGACAGGGGATAACACCGGGGAGCTGTTTTTT. Amino acids: CATHPTGDNTGELFF. The chain couples TRBV6-1 to TRBJ2-2; 8 bases are shared with TRBD1. The CDR3 consists of 15 residues. Looked up from germline, CDR1 is MNHNS and CDR2 is SASEGT. Losses at the gene ends were 10 bases for V and 2 bases for J; bases not matched to a gene: 9.

A few counts support this clonotype. The chain has TRBV14 and TRBJ2-1, with 10 bases that match TRBD1. V shed 4 bases, J shed 9 bases, and the junction held 9 bases outside the gene matches. Germline lookup yields CDR1 SGHDN and CDR2 FVKESK. The CDR3 covers 15 residues. The CDR3 sequence: CASSPTGTGDSEQFF. The CDR3 DNA sequence: TGTGCCAGCAGCCCGACCGGGACAGGGGATAGTGAGCAGTTCTTC.